This TCR beta chain was captured by sequencing in a study of blood T cell repertoires in COVID-19. The wider study: Material from acute and convalescent COVID-19 was sourced from the United States, Italy and Spain.

Sequencing was performed with immunoSEQ multiplex PCR; in TCRdb, only in-frame clones are kept and a portion is missing. This table holds about 170,000 clones, 79% found once. Trimming shortened V by 5 bases and J by 0 bases, and 17 bases separated the two germline ends. Germline CDR1 is MDHEN and CDR2 is SYDVKM. The CDR3 consists of 18 residues. This TCR derives from a woman aged 70 to 79 in a cohort exposed to, infected with or recovered from COVID-19 (not recorded which). The chain combines TRBV28 with TRBJ2-6, with D possibly being TRBD2 (6 bases). The specimen sequenced was PBMCs or T cells enriched from blood (not recorded which). This CDR3 is CASSSAHDGSSGANVLTF. CDR3 bases: TGTGCCAGCAGTAGCGCTCATGACGGGAGCTCTGGGGCCAACGTCCTGACTTTC.